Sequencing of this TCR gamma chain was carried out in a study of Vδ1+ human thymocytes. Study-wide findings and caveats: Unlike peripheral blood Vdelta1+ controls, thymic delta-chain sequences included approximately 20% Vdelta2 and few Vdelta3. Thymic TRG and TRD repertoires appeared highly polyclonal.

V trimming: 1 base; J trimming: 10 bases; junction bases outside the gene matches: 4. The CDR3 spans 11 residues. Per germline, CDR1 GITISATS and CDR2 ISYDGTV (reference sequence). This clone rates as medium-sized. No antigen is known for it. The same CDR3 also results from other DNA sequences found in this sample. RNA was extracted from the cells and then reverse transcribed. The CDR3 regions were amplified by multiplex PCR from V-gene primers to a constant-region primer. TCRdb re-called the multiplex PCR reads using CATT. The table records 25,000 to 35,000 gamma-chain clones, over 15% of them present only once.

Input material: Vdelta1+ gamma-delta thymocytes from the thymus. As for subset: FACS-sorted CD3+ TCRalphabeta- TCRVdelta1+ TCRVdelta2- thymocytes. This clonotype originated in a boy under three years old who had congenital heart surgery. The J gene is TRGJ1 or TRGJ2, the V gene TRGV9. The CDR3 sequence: CALWEVLKKLF. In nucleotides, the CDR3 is TGTGCCTTGTGGGAGGTTTTGAAGAAACTCTTT.